Listed below are T cell receptor beta chains from one sample, sequenced in a study of cytomegalovirus exposure and HLA in healthy donors. Sequencing was performed with immunoSEQ multiplex PCR; in TCRdb, only in-frame clones are kept and a portion is missing. Of tens of thousands of clones listed, about 71% were seen once; the top ten hold around 8.4%. Material for sequencing was PBMCs. The receptor set was obtained from a man aged 55 to 70 in good health and CMV-seronegative. Both conserved end residues are trimmed from each CDR3. A clone size is listed for some rows: how often the clone was seen (once, few, many), or a class if it is expanded.

J	size	V	CDR3
TRBJ2-7	-	TRBV5-1	ASSLDGTATYEQY
TRBJ1-2	-	TRBV4-3	ASSQAGNNYGYT
TRBJ2-1	-	TRBV19	ASSIAPGTGRNEQF
TRBJ2-1	once	TRBV29-1	SVLGQGWNEQF
TRBJ1-1	-	TRBV4-1	ASSQDRQGVEAF
TRBJ1-1	few	TRBV30	AWSVRRQGLMNTEAF
TRBJ2-5	-	TRBV7-2	ASSLSAGPQETQY
TRBJ1-2	-	TRBV2	ASSGDRGEFSGYT
TRBJ1-3	-	TRBV6-5	ASRRDSSGNTIY
TRBJ2-1	-	TRBV6-1	ASSKDRVSYNEQF
TRBJ2-3	-	TRBV5-1	ASSDGGTDTQY
TRBJ2-7	-	TRBV10-1	ASSGGDRGLYEQY
TRBJ2-5	-	TRBV5-6	ASSFRQGQETQY
TRBJ1-5	-	TRBV27	ASSPRQGLHQPQH
TRBJ2-5	few	TRBV5-6	ASSRKGLAGETQY
TRBJ1-5	-	TRBV27	ASSLNRGAGQPQH
TRBJ1-1	-	TRBV2	ASSEAGLGAF
TRBJ2-2	-	TRBV7-6	ASSLGPGLPTGELF
TRBJ2-1	-	TRBV6-1	ASSVTSGGVGEQF
TRBJ2-2	-	TRBV28	ASITSGTGDTGELF
TRBJ2-3	few	TRBV5-4	ASSLEGGVGTDTQY
TRBJ1-1	-	TRBV28	ATKGGDGGRTEAF
TRBJ1-4	few	TRBV6-1	ASSEDDRDTEKLF
TRBJ2-7	few	TRBV18	ASSPPGKVYEQY
TRBJ2-1	-	TRBV27	ASSLLAGGIYNEQF
TRBJ2-3	few	TRBV6-5	ASSYSIGVSTDTQY
TRBJ2-3	few	TRBV11-2	ASSRLAGGTDTQY
TRBJ2-1	-	TRBV4-3	ASRKDWGQSGEQF
TRBJ1-2	-	TRBV7-2	ASSGHTGDGYT
TRBJ2-3	-	TRBV15	ATSRDLTDTQY
TRBJ2-3	once	TRBV30	ATSEGTDTQY
TRBJ1-1	-	TRBV5-1	ASSLLGPSNTEAF
TRBJ1-2	few	TRBV6-5	AAQTGPVGLT
TRBJ1-2	-	TRBV6-1	ASSDLIGNRGT
TRBJ2-7	-	TRBV29-1	SVQYSYEQY
-	-	TRBV7-2	ASSPRTGGTYEQY
TRBJ2-3	once	TRBV4-1	ASSQGGVSTDTQY
TRBJ2-7	-	TRBV28	ASLRQGLREQY
TRBJ2-5	-	TRBV9	ASSAGTGNFWQY